The TCR beta chain described here comes from a study of blood T cell repertoires in COVID-19. Study as a whole: Some COVID-19 samples were acute and others convalescent; all came from the United States, Italy and Spain.

Profiling relied on immunoSEQ multiplex PCR, and the TCRdb table lists in-frame clones only, not all of them. This table holds more than 150,000 clones, about 85% found once. The germline V gene encodes CDR1 SEHNR and CDR2 FQNEAQ (reference sequence). The V gene lost 4 bases and the J gene lost 5 bases, with 15 bases spanning the gap. The CDR3 spans 15 residues. The chain combines TRBV7-9 with TRBJ2-1; tentatively, D is TRBD2 (6 bases). The sample comprised peripheral blood. This TCR derives from a man aged 65-85 years who had recovered from COVID-19. CDR3 nucleotide sequence: TGTGCCAGCAGCTCAAGGAGACTAGGGCACAATGAGCAGTTCTTC. The encoded protein is CASSSRRLGHNEQFF. Supplemented by reference TRBV7-9 and TRBJ2-1, the full variable domain reads DTGVSQNPRHKITKRGQNVTFRCDPISEHNRLYWYRQTLGQGPEFLTYFQNEAQLEKSRLLSDRFSAERPKGSFSTLEIQRTEQGDSAMYLCASSSRRLGHNEQFFGPGTRLTVL.